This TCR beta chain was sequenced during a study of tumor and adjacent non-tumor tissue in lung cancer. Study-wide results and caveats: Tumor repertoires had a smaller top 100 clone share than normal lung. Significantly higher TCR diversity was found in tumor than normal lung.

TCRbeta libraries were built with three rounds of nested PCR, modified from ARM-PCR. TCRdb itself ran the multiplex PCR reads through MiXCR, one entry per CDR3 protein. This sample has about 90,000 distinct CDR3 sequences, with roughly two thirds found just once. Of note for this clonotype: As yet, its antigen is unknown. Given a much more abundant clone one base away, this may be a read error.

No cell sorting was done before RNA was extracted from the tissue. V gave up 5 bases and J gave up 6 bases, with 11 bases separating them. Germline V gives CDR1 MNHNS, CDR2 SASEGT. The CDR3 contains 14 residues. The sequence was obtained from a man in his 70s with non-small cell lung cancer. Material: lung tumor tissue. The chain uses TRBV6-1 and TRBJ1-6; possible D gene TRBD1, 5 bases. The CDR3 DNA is TGTGCCAGCAGTACGGGACTCCTTAATTCACCCCTCCACTTT. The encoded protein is CASSTGLLNSPLHF.